This T cell receptor beta chain was recorded in a study of PD-1 blockade in mismatch repair-deficient tumors. At the level of the study: Patients had fewer than 15 mismatch repair-deficient cancer types and were previously treated and progressing.

Study results and caveats: Tumor-resident clones, often absent from pretreatment blood, expanded after pembrolizumab and then contracted.

The table came from immunoSEQ multiplex PCR; TCRdb's copy has only in-frame clones and leaves some out. The table has 100,000 to 150,000 clones, roughly nine tenths seen once; the top ten hold 13%. To note about this clone: What it recognizes is unknown. Other DNA sequences in the same sample also yield this CDR3.

The receptor was isolated from an adult with mismatch repair-deficient cancer. The sample here was peripheral blood, taken 44 weeks after starting pembrolizumab.

The CDR3 here is CASSPRQGTNEKLFF. The CDR3 nucleotides are TGTGCCAGCTCACCACGCCAGGGGACTAATGAAAAACTGTTTTTT. The chain joins TRBV18 to TRBJ1-4; the D gene is possibly TRBD1 (6 bases). V shed 1 base and J shed 2 bases, with 8 bases lying between them. This CDR3 is 15 amino acids long. Germline CDR1 reads KGHSH; CDR2 reads LQKENI.